This TCR beta chain emerged from a study of cytomegalovirus exposure and HLA in healthy donors. About the research overall: Approximately 81% of 398 genotyped donors fell in the Caucasian-associated ancestry cluster. Overall study results and limits: In a later analysis, across HLA loci, associated TCR counts were highest for DRB1, lowest for HLA-C. Cytomegalovirus status was reportedly diagnosed by the classifier with high specificity and sensitivity.

Remarks on this clone: As yet, its antigen is unknown.

The CDR3 consists of 14 residues. Trimming took off 4 bases at V and 4 bases at J, with 11 bases between the two ends. Germline V gene data show CDR1 as WSHSY and CDR2 as SAAADI. PCR employed 60 Vbeta and 13 Jbeta primers. Repertoires were generated with immunoSEQ multiplex PCR, while TCRdb's copy carries only in-frame clones and drops some. The table records roughly 180,000 clones, about four fifths of them present only once. The chain combines TRBV10-2 with TRBJ1-5; TRBD1 might be the D (6 bases). This clonotype originated in a male donor in good health and CMV-seronegative. Sequencing used PBMCs. CDR3 DNA: TGCGCCAGCAGTGGGACAGAAGGAAATCAGCCCCAGCATTTT. Residues: CASSGTEGNQPQHF.